This TCR beta chain was recovered during a study of cytomegalovirus exposure and HLA in healthy donors (dated by TCRdb to about 2017). At the level of the whole study: An earlier analysis of about 530 of the donors reported over 250 Gb of sequence data and 117 million unique TCR beta sequences obtained from roughly 180 million T cells. An early release that covered some 640 HLA-typed donors contained about 300 gigabases of sequencing data and 80 million or so unique TCR sequences. Among the roughly 400 genotyped donors, around 81% belonged to the genetic ancestry cluster associated with self-reported Caucasian donors. The study aimed to test whether signatures of past pathogen exposure could be identified by cataloging public T cell receptors. The T cell repertoires of several hundred subjects were profiled by immunosequencing and related to cytomegalovirus serostatus. Besides the first cohort of around 700 subjects, a separate validation cohort made up of 120 or so different subjects was used. To predict cytomegalovirus infection status, the study brought together high-throughput TCR immunosequencing, statistical association of individual TCRs with disease status, and machine learning. A later analysis re-examined previously published TCR beta repertoires from just over 650 donors and added high-resolution HLA genotyping to investigate patterns of TCR occurrence. Rather than using new phenotypic data, the later analysis identified candidate immune exposures from TCR beta sequences and from how often those sequences occurred across donors. In an earlier analysis of about 590 of the donors, high-throughput TCR beta sequencing was used to judge whether each TCR beta V gene segment behaved as functional or pseudogenic. Donor age, sex, ethnicity and CMV serostatus were compiled alongside the repertoire data. A later genetic analysis used genome-wide SNP genotypes for about three fifths of the 666 donors, treating that subset as a discovery cohort. Every discovery cohort repertoire had been produced on one sequencing platform. Class I and class II HLA loci were covered by the typing at four-digit resolution. Typing coverage varied by locus: roughly 620-630 donors for A, B, C, DRB1 and DQB1; around 560 for DQA1; nearly 610 for DPA1; approximately 490 for DPB1. Roughly 5 DR-DQ haplotypes were handled as single units for association and clustering, since linkage in the cohort was strong. Among about 410 genotyped donors of the cohort, an average of approximately 200,000 unique TCR beta nucleotide sequences was sequenced per donor, of which roughly 18% were non-productive. Findings and caveats that apply to the study as a whole: Linkage disequilibrium might explain the correlated functional status among segregating V segments, but an unknown experimental factor could not be ruled out. Cytomegalovirus status was reported to be diagnosed by the classifier with high specificity and sensitivity in both the original and validation cohorts. In an earlier analysis of 587 of the donors, most TCR beta V segments appeared in productive rearrangements about 90% or about 30% of the time, broadly matching IMGT annotations. Specific HLA alleles were associated with roughly 16,000 TCR beta sequences at a false discovery rate of 0.05 in a later analysis. A cluster of highly shared sequence variants was judged likely to be a technical artifact of the sequencing pipeline. In a later analysis, HLA-associated TCR beta chains showed more clonal expansion and lower generation probabilities than non-associated chains that were equally common. CMV serostatus was the only immune exposure information available for the cohort. Strong co-occurrence of HLA alleles, especially DR and DQ, made assigning TCR associations to individual alleles difficult. The presence/absence analyses assumed that sequencing depth was roughly uniform across donors, and that assumption may not be true. According to a later analysis, most CMV-associated TCR beta chains appeared to be HLA-restricted, and the HLA associations seemed to be driven largely by CMV exposure. This cohort had only TCR beta chains sequenced, and the lack of alpha or paired-chain data limited which features could be detected. Because HLA typing was unavailable for some donors at each locus, only the typed subset was used in association tests. Most TCR sequences were observed very rarely across donors, whereas some public TCRs were present in many individuals. Because counts were too low, some 16 rarely observed V segments, including chromosome 9 orphons, were excluded from the earlier analysis of around 590 of the donors. A further reported finding was that TCR beta sequences accurately predicted the HLA-A and HLA-B alleles for most subjects in the first cohort. The study gave a list of 150 to 200 TCR beta chains associated with cytomegalovirus. In vitro tests confirmed that a few of the cytomegalovirus-associated TCR beta chains recognize cytomegalovirus antigens. The authors suggested that the approach could potentially be generalized to other disease states and immunological phenotypes. V-gene and J-gene trimming of TCR beta chains was associated with a missense DCLRE1C variant in a later genetic analysis, and the association was replicated in an independent cohort. Compared with the approximately 700-donor mean, donors in an Asian-associated ancestry cluster had fewer N-insertions in productive TCRs, according to a later genetic analysis. A later analysis found that TCR association rates varied across HLA loci, with DRB1 alleles showing the most associated TCRs and HLA-C alleles the fewest. Several of the top co-occurrence clusters appeared to be linked to parvovirus B19, influenza, CMV and Epstein-Barr virus, according to a later analysis. Some IMGT-functional V segments, including TRBV6-2 and TRBV6-3, could not be distinguished by the 87-base-pair reads and were therefore excluded.

The CDR3, from cysteine to phenylalanine, totals 15 residues. The only DNA kept is the CDR3, 45 bases in frame from the first base. For this chain, trimming is 7 bases at the V end and 5 bases at the J end, and the number of junction bases without a gene match is 10. CDR1 and CDR2, looked up from the germline V gene, are MNHNS and SASEGT. In total, approximately 610 healthy bone marrow donors made up the cohort. All cohort members were sampled while nominally healthy, although unrecorded immune exposures were likely present. The donor tested CMV seronegative and was one of the 352 seronegative cohort members. Each donor provided a peripheral blood sample, and peripheral blood mononuclear cells were used for TCR beta sequencing. Genomic DNA extraction from the blood cell samples was performed with the Qiagen DNeasy Blood Extraction Kit. The library was made by the immunoSEQ multiplex PCR assay. For the multiplex PCR, a mixture combining 60 forward primers for TCR Vbeta segments and 13 reverse primers for TCR Jbeta segments was used. A multiplex PCR assay on genomic DNA amplified the CDR3 region of rearranged TCR beta genes. The Illumina HiSeq System was used to sequence the amplified TCR beta libraries as 87-base-pair reads. In the source study's methods: In a later analysis, roughly 80 million unique TCR beta chains were counted across the 690 or so repertoires, and around 10 million of these chains were shared by at least two donors. Raw reads were error-corrected and collapsed into unique sequences with a nearest-neighbor algorithm that merged closely related sequences to remove PCR and sequencing errors. V, D and J gene segments were assigned by aligning CDR3 sequences to IMGT reference sequences. For a sequence to be retained, at least a six-nucleotide match to both a V gene segment and a J gene segment was required. Rearrangements were classified as productive when the CDR3 lacked stop codons and remained in frame with V and J, and all other rearrangements were classified as non-productive. CDR3 was defined by IMGT convention, running from the second conserved V-encoded cysteine to the conserved J-encoded phenylalanine. Sequences without an unambiguous match to a single V gene segment were excluded from the earlier analysis of several hundred of the donors. In an earlier analysis of more than 500 of the donors, a V segment was called functional when productive rearrangements were above 56.7%, and segregating when the standard deviation between donors exceeded 5%. A statistical classification framework was developed to diagnose cytomegalovirus status using the catalog of TCR beta chain sequences. A later analysis assigned V and J genes by comparing TCR nucleotide sequences with IMGT/GENE-DB human TR gene sequences. Using the TCRdist pipeline, a later analysis assigned CDR3 sequences along with most-parsimonious VDJ recombination scenarios. In a later analysis, every TCR beta chain was defined by the combination of its CDR3 amino acid sequence and its V-gene family, and reads without a unique V-gene family were dropped. A later analysis removed 500 to 650 highly shared, low-generation-probability nucleotide sequences to deal with suspected cross-contamination and a sequencing artifact. A later analysis calculated a clonal expansion index for each public chain from normalized within-repertoire ranks of inferred template counts. Generation probabilities in a later analysis came from a VDJ recombination model fitted to out-of-frame rearrangements, and those results were checked against IGoR. Hypergeometric tests were used in a later analysis to score TCR-TCR, TCR-HLA and TCR-CMV co-occurrence, with a repertoire-size bias correction applied to the TCR pairs. False discovery rates were estimated in a later analysis by permuting HLA or CMV assignments 20 times. In a later analysis, co-occurring TCRs were grouped using DBSCAN, and TCRdist sequence similarity was added for clustering within HLA-allele-positive subsets. Co-occurrence clustering excluded repertoires with fewer than 30,000 or more than 120,000 public chains, plus five with anomalous nucleotide sharing. Imported from immuneACCESS, the table was reduced by TCRdb to in-frame sequences with V and J called. These copies leave out some clones; in studies compared against another copy, an unresolved V gene accounts for under half, and the cause of the remainder is not known. V, J and clone size are taken as reported in that table, and D and trimming were inferred from the DNA itself. Across this sample there are roughly 200,000 clones, with less than 85% seen only once. The ten largest clonotypes hold around 0.63% of the sample.

Details on this clone: Its target antigen remains unknown. No clone much larger than this one lies a single base away; base qualities are absent.

This sequence uses TRBV6-1 and TRBJ1-4; the central 7 bases match TRBD1. The source of this sequence is a man aged 18 to 29 in good health and CMV-seronegative. The source material was PBMCs. Read as DNA, the sequence is TGTGCCAGCACGGACAGGCAAAAAGGAAATGAAAAACTGTTTTTT. Translated, this is CASTDRQKGNEKLFF.